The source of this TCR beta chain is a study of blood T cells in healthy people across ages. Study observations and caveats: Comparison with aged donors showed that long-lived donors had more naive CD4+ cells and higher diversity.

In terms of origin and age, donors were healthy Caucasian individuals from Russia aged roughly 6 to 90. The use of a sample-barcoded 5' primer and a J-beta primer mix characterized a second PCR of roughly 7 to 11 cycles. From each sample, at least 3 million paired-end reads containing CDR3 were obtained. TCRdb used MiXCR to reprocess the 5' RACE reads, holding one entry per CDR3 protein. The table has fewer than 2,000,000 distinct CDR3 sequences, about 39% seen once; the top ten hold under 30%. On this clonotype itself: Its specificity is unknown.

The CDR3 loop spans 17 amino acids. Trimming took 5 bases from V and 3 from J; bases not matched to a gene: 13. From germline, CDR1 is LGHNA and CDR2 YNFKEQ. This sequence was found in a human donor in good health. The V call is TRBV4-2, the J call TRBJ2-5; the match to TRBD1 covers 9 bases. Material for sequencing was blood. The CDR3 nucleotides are TGTGCCAGCAGCACCGATATTGGGGACAGGGAGAAAGAGACCCAGTACTTC. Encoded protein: CASSTDIGDREKETQYF.